Detailed here is one TCR beta chain. This clone appeared a few times. The specificity of this receptor is unknown. Base quality data are lacking; no much larger clone is found one base away. Other DNA sequences in the same sample also yield this CDR3. Trimming accounts for 0 bases at V and 6 bases at J, while the number of junction bases matched to no gene is 2. For CDR1 and CDR2, the germline V gene lists SGHRS and YFSETQ. From cysteine to phenylalanine, the CDR3 is 15 amino acids long. Here the CDR3 DNA is all that survives: 45 bases in frame from base 1. Participants in the prospective study were enrolled through a virtual design, were aged roughly 18 to 100 years, and lived in 24 United States geographic areas. In the prospective study, participants were assigned to cohorts based on the clinical history participants reported in a screening survey and a study questionnaire. A participant counted as exposed if, within 2 weeks of entering the study, that participant had been in contact with someone who had a PCR-confirmed or clinician-diagnosed COVID-19 case. Mobile phlebotomists in the prospective study collected whole blood, serum and a nasopharyngeal or oropharyngeal swab from every participant. Participants in the prospective study had the option to provide additional blood draws and questionnaires over a 2-month period. Before DNA extraction, prospective study blood samples were shipped either frozen or at room temperature.

This entry belongs to a study of blood T cell repertoires in COVID-19 (dated by TCRdb to 2019 to 2021). As for the study more broadly: Samples from collaborators originated in the United States, Italy and Spain and spanned both the acute and convalescent phases of COVID-19. The prospective study material was composed of cDNA or gDNA derived from T cells, B-cell-depleted T cells, or PBMCs. Subjects who had been exposed to COVID-19, were actively infected with it, or had recovered from it provided the deeply sampled blood TCRbeta repertoires that made up the dataset. The repertoires were made available in a free public database intended to serve as a resource for research on the immune response to SARS-CoV-2. Samples were obtained from the ongoing ImmuneRACE study (first 160 participants) and from 1,254 subjects provided by 6 global collaborators. The sample metadata nearly always contained a de-identified subject ID, COVID-19 status, age in years and sex. HLA class I and class II types, where available, came from metadata supplied by the sample provider rather than from assay-based typing.

The investigation overall reported the following: The amount of clinical and demographic metadata varied by source and participant and was provided uncurated.

TCRbeta CDR3 regions were amplified from genomic DNA by means of the immunoSEQ Assay, a bias-controlled multiplex PCR. Per the source publication's procedure: The number of nucleated cells in each sample was estimated from the amplification of reference gene primers within the assay. To quantify the absolute abundance of each unique TCRbeta CDR3 rearrangement, sequence reads were collapsed and filtered. For each sample, productive Simpson clonality was calculated by taking the square root of Simpson's diversity index across productive rearrangements. Entries here come from immuneACCESS through TCRdb and include only in-frame sequences with V and J called. Some clones fail to appear in such tables; in the studies checked, an unresolved V gene covers under half of the shortfall, and the cause of the remainder is unknown. V, J and clone size reflect that table, while D and trimming were determined from the DNA. A total of 250,000 to 300,000 clones appear in this sample, 80% to 85% of them only once. The ten largest clonotypes hold about 5% of the sample.

Recombination joined TRBV5-1 with TRBJ1-6; 8 central nucleotides agree with TRBD1. Sequenced: PBMCs or T cells enriched from blood (not recorded which). The receptor was derived from a middle-aged man who had been exposed to COVID-19. The nucleotide sequence reads TGCGCCAGCAGCTTGGGTGACAGGGGTAATTCACCCCTCCACTTT. It specifies CASSLGDRGNSPLHF. The reference TRBV5-1 and TRBJ1-6 proteins fill in what lies around the CDR3, so the full variable domain reads KAGVTQTPRYLIKTRGQQVTLSCSPISGHRSVSWYQQTPGQGLQFLFEYFSETQRNKGNFPGRFSGRQFSNSRSEMNVSTLELGDSALYLCASSLGDRGNSPLHFGNGTRLTVT.